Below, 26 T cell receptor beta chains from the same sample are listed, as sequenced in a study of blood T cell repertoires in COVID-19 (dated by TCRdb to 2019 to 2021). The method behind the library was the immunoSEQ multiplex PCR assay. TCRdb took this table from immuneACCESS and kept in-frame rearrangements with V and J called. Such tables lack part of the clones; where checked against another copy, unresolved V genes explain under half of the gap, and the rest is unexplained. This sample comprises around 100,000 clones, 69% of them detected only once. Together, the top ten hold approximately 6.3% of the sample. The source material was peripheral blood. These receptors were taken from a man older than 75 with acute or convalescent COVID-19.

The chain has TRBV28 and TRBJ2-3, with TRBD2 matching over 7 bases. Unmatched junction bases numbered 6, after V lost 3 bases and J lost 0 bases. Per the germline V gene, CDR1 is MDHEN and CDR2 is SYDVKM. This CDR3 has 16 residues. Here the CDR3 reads CASSLPPGLSTDTQYF. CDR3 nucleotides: TGTGCCAGCAGTTTGCCCCCGGGACTAAGCACAGATACGCAGTATTTT.

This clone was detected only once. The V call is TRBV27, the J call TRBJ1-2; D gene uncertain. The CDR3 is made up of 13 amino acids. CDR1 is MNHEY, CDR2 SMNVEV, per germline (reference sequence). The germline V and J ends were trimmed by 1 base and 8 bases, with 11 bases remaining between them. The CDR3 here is CASSLYGEGGYTF. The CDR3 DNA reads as TGTGCCAGCAGTTTATACGGGGAGGGCGGCTACACCTTC.

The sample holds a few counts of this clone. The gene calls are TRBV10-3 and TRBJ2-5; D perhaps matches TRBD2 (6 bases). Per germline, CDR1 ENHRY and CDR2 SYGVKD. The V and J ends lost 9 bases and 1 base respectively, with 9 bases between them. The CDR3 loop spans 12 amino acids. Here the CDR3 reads CAIRGTQETQYF. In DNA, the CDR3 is TGTGCCATACGGGGGACCCAAGAGACCCAGTACTTC.

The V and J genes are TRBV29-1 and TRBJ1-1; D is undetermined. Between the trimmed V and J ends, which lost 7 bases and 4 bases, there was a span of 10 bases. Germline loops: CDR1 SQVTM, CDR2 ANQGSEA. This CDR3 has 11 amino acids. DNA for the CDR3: TGCAGCGGTCGATCAGGCACTGAAGCTTTCTTT. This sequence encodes CSGRSGTEAFF.

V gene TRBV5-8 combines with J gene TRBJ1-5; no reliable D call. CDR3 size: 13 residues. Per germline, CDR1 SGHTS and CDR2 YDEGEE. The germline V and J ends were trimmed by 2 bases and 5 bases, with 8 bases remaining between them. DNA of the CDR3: TGTGCCAGCAGCTTCGGAGCGGATCAGCCCCAGCATTTT. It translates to CASSFGADQPQHF.

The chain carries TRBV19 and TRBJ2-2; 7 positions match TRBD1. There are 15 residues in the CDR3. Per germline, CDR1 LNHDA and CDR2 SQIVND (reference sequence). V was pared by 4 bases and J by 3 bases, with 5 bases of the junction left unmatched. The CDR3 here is CASSKQGWDTGELFF. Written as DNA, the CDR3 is TGTGCCAGTAGTAAACAGGGGTGGGACACCGGGGAGCTGTTTTTT.

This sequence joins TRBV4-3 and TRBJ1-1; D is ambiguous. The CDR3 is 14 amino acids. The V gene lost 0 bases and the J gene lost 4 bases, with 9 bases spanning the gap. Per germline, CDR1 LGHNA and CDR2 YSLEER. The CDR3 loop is CASSQDPLSTEAFF. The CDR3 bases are TGCGCCAGCAGCCAAGACCCCTTGAGCACTGAAGCTTTCTTT.

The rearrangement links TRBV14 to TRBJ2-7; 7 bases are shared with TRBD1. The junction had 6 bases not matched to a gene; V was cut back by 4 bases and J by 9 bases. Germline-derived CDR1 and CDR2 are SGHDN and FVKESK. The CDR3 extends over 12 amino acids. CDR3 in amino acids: CASSPDRVGQYF. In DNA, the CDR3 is TGTGCCAGCAGCCCCGACAGGGTGGGGCAGTACTTC.

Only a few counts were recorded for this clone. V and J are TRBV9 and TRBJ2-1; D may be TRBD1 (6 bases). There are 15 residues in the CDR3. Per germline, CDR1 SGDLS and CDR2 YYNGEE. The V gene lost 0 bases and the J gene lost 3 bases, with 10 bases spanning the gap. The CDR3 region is CASSVVGTYYNEQFF. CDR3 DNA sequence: TGTGCCAGCAGCGTAGTCGGGACATACTACAATGAGCAGTTCTTC.

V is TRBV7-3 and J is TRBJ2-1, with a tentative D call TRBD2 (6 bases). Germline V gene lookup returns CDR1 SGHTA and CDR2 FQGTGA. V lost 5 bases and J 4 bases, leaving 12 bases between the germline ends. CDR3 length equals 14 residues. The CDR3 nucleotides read TGTGCCAGCAGCCCCGGTGGGGGGTACAATGAGCAGTTCTTC. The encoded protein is CASSPGGGYNEQFF.

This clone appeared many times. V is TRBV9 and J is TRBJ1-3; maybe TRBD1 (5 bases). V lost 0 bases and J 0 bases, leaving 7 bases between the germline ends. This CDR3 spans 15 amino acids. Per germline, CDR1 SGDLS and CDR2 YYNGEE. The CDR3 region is CASSVGQNSGNTIYF. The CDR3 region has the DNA TGTGCCAGCAGCGTAGGACAGAACTCTGGAAACACCATATATTTT.

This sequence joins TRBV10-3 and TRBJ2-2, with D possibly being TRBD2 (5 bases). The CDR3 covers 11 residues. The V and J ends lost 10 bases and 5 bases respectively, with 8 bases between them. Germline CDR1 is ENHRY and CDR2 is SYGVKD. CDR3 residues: CATRGTGELFF. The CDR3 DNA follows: TGTGCCACCCGCGGGACCGGGGAGCTGTTTTTT.

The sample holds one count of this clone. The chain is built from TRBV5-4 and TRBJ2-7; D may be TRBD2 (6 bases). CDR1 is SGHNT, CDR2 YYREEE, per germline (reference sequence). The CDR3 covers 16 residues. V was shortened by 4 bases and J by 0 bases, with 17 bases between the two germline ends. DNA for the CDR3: TGTGCCAGCAGCCCGGGACTTTCACTCATCTCCTACGAGCAGTACTTC. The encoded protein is CASSPGLSLISYEQYF. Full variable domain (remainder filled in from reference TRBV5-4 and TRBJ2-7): ETGVTQSPTHLIKTRGQQVTLRCSSQSGHNTVSWYQQALGQGPQFIFQYYREEENGRGNFPPRFSGLQFPNYSSELNVNALELDDSALYLCASSPGLSLISYEQYFGPGTRLTVT.

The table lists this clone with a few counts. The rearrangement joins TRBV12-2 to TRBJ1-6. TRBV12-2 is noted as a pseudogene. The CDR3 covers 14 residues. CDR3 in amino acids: CASRFRGGPSPLHF. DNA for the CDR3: TGTGCAAGTCGCTTTCGGGGGGGCCCCTCACCCCTCCACTTT.

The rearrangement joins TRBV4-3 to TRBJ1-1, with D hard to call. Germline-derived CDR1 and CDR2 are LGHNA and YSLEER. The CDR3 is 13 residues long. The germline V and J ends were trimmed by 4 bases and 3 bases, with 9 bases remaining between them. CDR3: CASSPRKDTEAFF. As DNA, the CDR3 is TGCGCCAGCAGCCCGCGGAAGGACACTGAAGCTTTCTTT.

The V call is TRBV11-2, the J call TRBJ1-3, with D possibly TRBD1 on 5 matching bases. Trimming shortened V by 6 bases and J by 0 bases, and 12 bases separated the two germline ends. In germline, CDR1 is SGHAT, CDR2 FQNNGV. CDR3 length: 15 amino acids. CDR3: CASRDTGSSGNTIYF. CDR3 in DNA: TGTGCCAGCAGAGATACAGGTTCCTCTGGAAACACCATATATTTT.

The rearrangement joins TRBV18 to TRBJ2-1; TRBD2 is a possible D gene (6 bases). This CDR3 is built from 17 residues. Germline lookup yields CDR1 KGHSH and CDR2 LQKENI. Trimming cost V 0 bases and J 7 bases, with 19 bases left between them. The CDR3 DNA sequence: TGTGCCAGCTCACCACCGGAGGGTGCCCTGGTTCGGAATGAGCAGTTCTTC. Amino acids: CASSPPEGALVRNEQFF.

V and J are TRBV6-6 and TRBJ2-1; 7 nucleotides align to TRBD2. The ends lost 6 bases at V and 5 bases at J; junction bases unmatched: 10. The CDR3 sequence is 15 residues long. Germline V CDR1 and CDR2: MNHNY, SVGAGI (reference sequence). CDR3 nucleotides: TGTGCCAGCAGACCTTCGGGGCGGGGGAACAATGAGCAGTTCTTC. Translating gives CASRPSGRGNNEQFF.

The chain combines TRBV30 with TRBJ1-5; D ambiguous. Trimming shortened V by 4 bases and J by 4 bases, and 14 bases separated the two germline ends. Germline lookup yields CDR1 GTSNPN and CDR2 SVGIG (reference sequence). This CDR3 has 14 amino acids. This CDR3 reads CAWTSQTTNQPQHF. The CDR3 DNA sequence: TGTGCCTGGACCTCACAGACTACTAATCAGCCCCAGCATTTT. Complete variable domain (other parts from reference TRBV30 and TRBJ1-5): SQTIHQWPATLVQPVGSPLSLECTVEGTSNPNLYWYRQAAGRGLQLLFYSVGIGQISSEVPQNLSASRPQDRQFILSSKKLLLSDSGFYLCAWTSQTTNQPQHFGDGTRLSIL.

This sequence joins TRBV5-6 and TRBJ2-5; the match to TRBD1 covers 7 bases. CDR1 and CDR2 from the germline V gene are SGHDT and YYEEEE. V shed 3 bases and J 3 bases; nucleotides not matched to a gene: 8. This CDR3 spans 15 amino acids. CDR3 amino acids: CASSSTGILEETQYF. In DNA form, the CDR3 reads TGTGCCAGCAGCTCGACAGGGATTTTGGAAGAGACCCAGTACTTC. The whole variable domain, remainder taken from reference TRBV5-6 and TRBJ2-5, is DAGVTQSPTHLIKTRGQQVTLRCSPKSGHDTVSWYQQALGQGPQFIFQYYEEEERQRGNFPDRFSGHQFPNYSSELNVNALLLGDSALYLCASSSTGILEETQYFGPGTRLLVL.

CDR3 nucleotide sequence: TGTGCCAGCAGCCAACGCCCGGGGGGTTACGAGCAGTACTTC. Translating gives CASSQRPGGYEQYF. The chain is built from TRBV7-2 and TRBJ2-7, with TRBD2 identical over 7 bases. The CDR3 loop spans 14 amino acids. In germline, CDR1 is SGHTA, CDR2 FQGNSA. Losses at the gene ends were 5 bases for V and 4 bases for J; bases not matched to a gene: 8.

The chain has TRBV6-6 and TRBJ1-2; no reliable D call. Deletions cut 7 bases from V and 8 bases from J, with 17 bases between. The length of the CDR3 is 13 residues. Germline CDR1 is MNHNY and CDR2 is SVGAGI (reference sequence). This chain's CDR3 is CASMETDFGGYTF. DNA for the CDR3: TGTGCCAGCATGGAAACGGACTTCGGGGGCTACACCTTC.

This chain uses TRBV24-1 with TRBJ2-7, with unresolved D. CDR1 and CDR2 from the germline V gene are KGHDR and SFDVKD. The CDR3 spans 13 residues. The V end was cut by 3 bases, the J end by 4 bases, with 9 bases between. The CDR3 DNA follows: TGTGCCACCAGTGATGGAGCCCGGTACGAGCAGTACTTC. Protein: CATSDGARYEQYF.

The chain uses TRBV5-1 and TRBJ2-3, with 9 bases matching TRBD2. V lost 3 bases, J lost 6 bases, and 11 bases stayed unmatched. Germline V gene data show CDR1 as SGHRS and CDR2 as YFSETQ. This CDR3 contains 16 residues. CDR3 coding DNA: TGCGCCAGCAGCTCCTTGGGCGGGAGGGCCTCGGATACGCAGTATTTT. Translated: CASSSLGGRASDTQYF.

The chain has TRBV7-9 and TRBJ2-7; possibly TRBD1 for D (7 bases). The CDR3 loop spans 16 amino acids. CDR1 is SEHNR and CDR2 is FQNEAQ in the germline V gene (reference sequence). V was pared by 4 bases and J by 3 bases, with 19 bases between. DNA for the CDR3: TGTGCCAGCAGCTCCTCTCAGGGGGGAAAACTCTACGAGCAGTACTTC. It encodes CASSSSQGGKLYEQYF.

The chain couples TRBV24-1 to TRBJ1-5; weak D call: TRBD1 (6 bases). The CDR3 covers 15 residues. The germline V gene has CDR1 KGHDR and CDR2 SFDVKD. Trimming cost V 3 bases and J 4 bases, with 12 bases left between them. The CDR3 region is CATSDRRDRNQPQHF. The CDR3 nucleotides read TGTGCCACCAGTGATCGCCGCGACAGGAATCAGCCCCAGCATTTT.